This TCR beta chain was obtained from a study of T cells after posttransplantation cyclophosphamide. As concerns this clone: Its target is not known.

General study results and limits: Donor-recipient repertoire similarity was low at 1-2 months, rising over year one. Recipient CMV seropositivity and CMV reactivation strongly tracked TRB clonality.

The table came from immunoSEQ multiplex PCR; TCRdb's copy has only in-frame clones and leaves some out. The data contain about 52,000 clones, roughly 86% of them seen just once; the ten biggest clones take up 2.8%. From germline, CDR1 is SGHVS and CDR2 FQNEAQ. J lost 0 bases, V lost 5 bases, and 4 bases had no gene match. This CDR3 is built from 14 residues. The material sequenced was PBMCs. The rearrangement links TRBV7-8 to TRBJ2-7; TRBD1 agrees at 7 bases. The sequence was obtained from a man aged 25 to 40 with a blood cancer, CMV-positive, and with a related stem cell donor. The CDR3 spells CASSPGQVSYEQYF. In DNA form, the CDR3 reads TGTGCCAGCAGCCCCGGACAGGTCTCCTACGAGCAGTACTTC.